This is a list of T cell receptor beta chains from one sample in a study of cytomegalovirus exposure and HLA in healthy donors. Sequencing was performed with immunoSEQ multiplex PCR; in TCRdb, only in-frame clones are kept and a portion is missing. The sample records approximately 190,000 clones, 78% being singletons. Source material: PBMCs. The receptor set was obtained from a woman in her 30s in good health and CMV-seropositive. Each CDR3 is given with its conserved first and last residue. D genes are given only for firm matches. Clone size is not always given. Where it is, it says once, few, many or a class for expanded clones.

J gene,clone size,V gene,D gene,CDR3 length,CDR3 protein,CDR3 DNA
TRBJ2-7,-,TRBV5-1,-,15,CASSSGPGRLWEQYF,TGCGCCAGCAGCTCCGGTCCTGGGAGGCTATGGGAGCAGTACTTC
TRBJ2-5,-,TRBV5-6,-,15,CASSLVGPTTKTQYF,TGTGCCAGCAGCTTGGTAGGTCCGACAACGAAGACCCAGTACTTC
TRBJ2-1,-,TRBV5-1,TRBD1,17,CASSPRTGAFTYNEQFF,TGCGCCAGCAGCCCTCGGACAGGTGCGTTCACCTACAATGAGCAGTTCTTC
TRBJ1-5,-,TRBV4-1,TRBD1,18,CASSQVPGQGGSNQPQHF,TGCGCCAGCAGCCAAGTCCCGGGACAGGGAGGGAGCAATCAGCCCCAGCATTTT
TRBJ2-1,-,TRBV18,TRBD1,17,CASSGTASAPSYNEQFF,TGTGCCAGCTCGGGGACAGCTTCAGCCCCTTCCTACAATGAGCAGTTCTTC
TRBJ2-3,-,TRBV7-9,-,12,CASSPSGDTQYF,TGTGCCAGCAGCCCAAGCGGAGATACGCAGTATTTT
TRBJ2-6,-,TRBV11-3,TRBD1,15,CASSSGGSGANVLTF,TGTGCCAGCAGCTCAGGGGGCTCCGGGGCCAACGTCCTGACTTTC
TRBJ2-7,-,TRBV6-1,TRBD1,8,CATGTGLF,TGTGCTACCGGGACAGGTCTTTTC
TRBJ1-2,-,TRBV19,-,11,CASSHRAGYTF,TGTGCCAGTAGTCACAGGGCTGGCTACACCTTC
TRBJ1-1,-,TRBV19,TRBD1,14,CASSNLGTVNEAFF,TGTGCCAGTAGCAACCTTGGGACAGTAAATGAAGCTTTCTTT
TRBJ2-7,once,TRBV19,TRBD1,14,CASSPRDRAYEQYF,TGTGCCAGTAGTCCCCGGGACAGGGCCTACGAGCAGTACTTC
TRBJ1-2,-,TRBV28,-,18,CASSYSDGARALFIGYTF,TGTGCCAGCAGTTATTCGGATGGGGCCAGGGCCCTCTTTATTGGCTACACCTTC
TRBJ1-1,-,TRBV7-6,-,16,CASSLLEGTGGAEAFF,TGTGCCAGCAGCTTATTGGAGGGGACGGGAGGAGCTGAAGCTTTCTTT
TRBJ1-2,-,TRBV7-2,-,11,CASSLLQLPTF,TGTGCCAGCAGCTTATTACAGCTCCCCACCTTC
TRBJ1-4,-,TRBV5-1,TRBD1,14,CASSPHTGGMGLFF,TGCGCCAGCAGCCCTCACACAGGGGGCATGGGACTGTTTTTT
TRBJ2-3,-,TRBV18,TRBD2,15,CASSPNEGGTDTQYF,TGTGCCAGCTCACCAAACGAGGGAGGGACAGATACGCAGTATTTT
TRBJ1-5,-,TRBV5-1,-,14,CASSLAQGNQPQHF,TGCGCCAGCAGCTTGGCCCAGGGTAATCAGCCCCAGCATTTT
TRBJ2-3,-,TRBV13,TRBD2,18,CASSPRAGLAGGTDTQYF,TGTGCCAGCAGCCCCCGAGCCGGACTAGCGGGGGGGACGGATACGCAGTATTTT
TRBJ2-1,-,TRBV4-2,TRBD1,17,CASSQGGQGRSYNEQFF,TGTGCCAGCAGCCAAGGGGGACAGGGAAGATCCTACAATGAGCAGTTCTTC
TRBJ1-3,once,TRBV4-1,-,18,CASSQDPGGIGSGNTIYF,TGCGCCAGCAGCCAAGATCCTGGAGGGATTGGTTCTGGAAACACCATATATTTT
TRBJ1-3,-,TRBV6-6,-,15,CASSNSADSGNTIYF,TGTGCCAGCAGTAACTCGGCAGACTCTGGAAACACCATATATTTT
TRBJ1-3,-,TRBV7-8,TRBD1,14,CASSRTGTGNTIYF,TGTGCCAGCAGCCGGACAGGGACTGGAAACACCATATATTTT
TRBJ1-1,-,TRBV11-3,-,13,CASSPSPNTEAFF,TGTGCCAGCAGCCCTAGTCCGAACACTGAAGCTTTCTTT
TRBJ1-2,once,TRBV20-1,-,11,CSANSLYGYTF,TGCAGTGCGAACAGCCTCTATGGCTACACCTTC
TRBJ2-2,once,TRBV7-2,TRBD1,13,CASSSTGNGELFF,TGTGCCAGCAGCTCGACAGGGAACGGGGAGCTGTTTTTT
TRBJ1-6,-,TRBV6-6,-,15,CASSYAGPEFSPLHF,TGTGCCAGCAGTTACGCAGGGCCCGAGTTTTCACCCCTCCACTTT
TRBJ2-7,-,TRBV5-6,TRBD1,16,CASSLVRGSSSYEQYF,TGTGCCAGCAGCTTGGTCAGGGGGAGTTCCTCCTACGAGCAGTACTTC